Each of the 28 T cell receptor beta chains below was sequenced from the same sample in a study of cytomegalovirus exposure and HLA in healthy donors. 60 Vbeta and 13 Jbeta primers were used in PCR. Sequencing used immunoSEQ multiplex PCR; TCRdb keeps in-frame clones, though not all of them. Among under 200,000 clones listed, around 83% were seen once. Sequenced material: PBMCs. Source of these receptors: a woman between 18 and 29 years old in good health and CMV-seronegative.

The CDR3 sequence: CASSPRSLTSDYEQYF. CDR3 DNA sequence: TGTGCCAGCTCACCACGGTCCCTGACTTCCGACTACGAGCAGTACTTC. V and J are TRBV18 and TRBJ2-7; no clear D gene. The CDR3 has 16 amino acids. Per germline, CDR1 KGHSH and CDR2 LQKENI. Trimming took 1 base from V and 3 from J, leaving 16 bases between them.

Points on this clone: At one boundary the junction diverges from the germline segment, which might be a read error. CDR3 sequence (DNA): TGTTCCAGCAGACGACAGGGGGTTGAAGCTTTCTTT. Amino acid sequence: CSSRRQGVEAFF. The gene calls are TRBV7-9 and TRBJ1-1; 9 bases fit TRBD1. Germline V lookup: CDR1 SEHNR, CDR2 FQNEAQ (reference sequence). The CDR3 consists of 12 residues.

The chain carries TRBV13 and TRBJ2-5, with 8 bases lining up with TRBD1. Germline CDR1 and CDR2: PRHDT and FYEKMQ (reference sequence). CDR3 length equals 16 residues. With 2 bases clipped from V and 6 bases from J, the junction kept 11 bases outside the gene matches. The CDR3 coding sequence is TGTGCCAGCAGCTTACTTGGACAGGGTAGCGGAAAGACCCAGTACTTC. It yields the protein CASSLLGQGSGKTQYF. The full variable domain, in which reference TRBV13 and TRBJ2-5 provide the parts outside the CDR3, is AAGVIQSPRHLIKEKRETATLKCYPIPRHDTVYWYQQGPGQDPQFLISFYEKMQSDKGSIPDRFSAQQFSDYHSELNMSSLELGDSALYFCASSLLGQGSGKTQYFGPGTRLLVL.

This chain connects TRBV7-9 to TRBJ1-5; a possible D gene is TRBD1 (5 bases). This CDR3 contains 15 residues. V was trimmed by 1 base and J by 0 bases, leaving 7 bases between them. Germline V gene lookup returns CDR1 SEHNR and CDR2 FQNEAQ (reference sequence). CDR3 sequence: CASSLGGDSNQPQHF. The DNA of the CDR3 is TGTGCCAGCAGCTTAGGGGGGGATAGCAATCAGCCCCAGCATTTT.

This clone was seen once. The V gene is TRBV2, the J gene TRBJ1-5; D gene uncertain. CDR3 length: 15 amino acids. CDR1 SNHLY and CDR2 FYNNEI come from the germline V gene. Trimming cost V 7 bases and J 4 bases, with 17 bases left between them. CDR3 loop: CASTPTRTENQPQHF. CDR3 in DNA: TGTGCCAGCACTCCCACTCGTACCGAGAATCAGCCCCAGCATTTT. Looking up the rest from reference TRBV2 and TRBJ1-5 gives the full variable domain: EPEVTQTPSHQVTQMGQEVILRCVPISNHLYFYWYRQILGQKVEFLVSFYNNEISEKSEIFDDQFSVERPDGSNFTLKIRSTKLEDSAMYFCASTPTRTENQPQHFGDGTRLSIL.

CDR3 DNA sequence: TGTGCCATCAGTGCAGGGCAGGGCGAAACCGGGGAGCTGTTTTTT. Translated: CAISAGQGETGELFF. This chain uses TRBV10-3 with TRBJ2-2, with TRBD1 as a possible D gene (5 bases). V was pared by 4 bases and J by 5 bases, with 14 bases between. Germline V CDR1 and CDR2: ENHRY, SYGVKD. This CDR3 comprises 15 residues.

The rearrangement joins TRBV2 to TRBJ2-5, with 8 bases fitting TRBD1. Matching the DNA end better, TRBJ2-7 makes the J call doubtful. The length of the CDR3 is 14 residues. Germline lookup yields CDR1 SNHLY and CDR2 FYNNEI. The CDR3: CASRDRGRSYEQYF. In DNA form, the CDR3 reads TGTGCCAGTCGAGACAGGGGCCGCTCCTACGAGCAGTACTTC.

The chain has TRBV19 and TRBJ1-1; TRBD1 matches 7 bases. CDR1 and CDR2 from the germline V gene are LNHDA and SQIVND (reference sequence). V lost 7 bases, J lost 0 bases, and 5 bases stayed unmatched. The CDR3 covers 14 residues. CDR3 sequence: CASTGQALNTEAFF. CDR3 DNA: TGTGCCAGTACCGGACAGGCTTTGAACACTGAAGCTTTCTTT.

The chain uses TRBV7-2 and TRBJ2-1; 12 positions agree with TRBD2. V lost 1 base, J lost 4 bases, and 11 bases stayed unmatched. CDR1 and CDR2 from the germline V gene are SGHTA and FQGNSA. This CDR3 comprises 19 residues. The CDR3 protein is CASSLVGLAGPTRYNEQFF. DNA for the CDR3: TGTGCCAGCAGCTTAGTTGGACTAGCGGGACCCACCCGGTACAATGAGCAGTTCTTC.

The sample holds a few counts of this clone. The chain recombines TRBV28 with TRBJ2-5; 13 nucleotides match TRBD2. CDR1 and CDR2 from the germline V gene are MDHEN and SYDVKM. With 5 bases clipped from V and 5 bases from J, the junction kept 8 bases outside the gene matches. CDR3 length: 16 residues. CDR3 sequence: CASSPTSGRAGETQYF. The CDR3 DNA reads as TGTGCCAGCAGTCCCACTAGCGGGAGGGCCGGGGAGACCCAGTACTTC. Full variable domain (rest looked up from reference TRBV28 and TRBJ2-5): DVKVTQSSRYLVKRTGEKVFLECVQDMDHENMFWYRQDPGLGLRLIYFSYDVKMKEKGDIPEGYSVSREKKERFSLILESASTNQTSMYLCASSPTSGRAGETQYFGPGTRLLVL.

This clone was observed a handful of times. This chain uses TRBV20-1 with TRBJ2-1, with a possible D match to TRBD1 (5 bases). Between the trimmed V and J ends, which lost 4 bases and 12 bases, there was a span of 10 bases. The CDR3 length is 10 residues. Germline values: CDR1 DFQATT, CDR2 SNEGSKA (reference sequence). The CDR3 coding sequence is TGCAGTGCTAAAGACCAGGGGCAGTTCTTC. This sequence encodes CSAKDQGQFF.

The chain couples TRBV7-9 to TRBJ2-7, with a possible D match to TRBD2 (6 bases). The CDR3 loop spans 14 amino acids. The V gene's germline CDR1 is SEHNR and CDR2 FQNEAQ (reference sequence). Trimming removed 1 base from V and 4 bases from J, with 11 bases in between. For the CDR3, the DNA is TGTGCCAGCAGCTTAGTCACGGCGGGGTACGAGCAGTACTTC. Residues: CASSLVTAGYEQYF.

This clone was seen only once. In DNA form, the CDR3 reads TGCGCCAGCAGCTTGGCCGGGGGGACTAGCGGGAGTAGAAGCACAGATACGCAGTATTTT. It specifies CASSLAGGTSGSRSTDTQYF. The gene calls are TRBV5-1 and TRBJ2-3; 14 bases are a match to TRBD2. V was clipped by 0 bases and J by 0 bases; unmatched bases: 9. The CDR3 length is 20 residues. Germline-derived CDR1 and CDR2 are SGHRS and YFSETQ.

This chain uses TRBV6-1 with TRBJ2-2; maybe TRBD2 (5 bases). Germline values: CDR1 MNHNS, CDR2 SASEGT. This CDR3 is 14 amino acids long. The CDR3 bases are TGTGGAATGAGGCCGGGGATTAACACCGGGGAGCTGTTTTTT. Protein: CGMRPGINTGELFF.

V and J are TRBV5-4 and TRBJ2-1; maybe TRBD1 (6 bases). The germline gives CDR1 SGHNT, CDR2 YYREEE (reference sequence). Trimming removed 3 bases at V and 0 bases at J, with 13 bases between. The CDR3 runs 16 residues. CDR3 coding DNA: TGTGCCAGCAGCTCAGGAGGACAGAGCTCCTACAATGAGCAGTTCTTC. The encoded protein is CASSSGGQSSYNEQFF. The whole variable domain, remainder taken from reference TRBV5-4 and TRBJ2-1, is ETGVTQSPTHLIKTRGQQVTLRCSSQSGHNTVSWYQQALGQGPQFIFQYYREEENGRGNFPPRFSGLQFPNYSSELNVNALELDDSALYLCASSSGGQSSYNEQFFGPGTRLTVL.

V is TRBV15 and J is TRBJ1-5; D unclear. CDR1 and CDR2 (germline): LNHNV, YYDKDF (reference sequence). V was trimmed by 4 bases and J by 0 bases, leaving 19 bases between them. The CDR3 contains 18 residues. This CDR3 reads CATSIRENLSYSNQPQHF. The CDR3 nucleotides are TGTGCCACCAGCATAAGGGAGAACTTGTCTTATAGCAATCAGCCCCAGCATTTT.

V gene TRBV6-5 combines with J gene TRBJ2-7; perhaps TRBD2 as D (5 bases). Germline V lookup: CDR1 MNHEY, CDR2 SVGAGI. There are 14 residues in the CDR3. V lost 5 bases to trimming and J lost 4 bases, with 15 bases between them. The CDR3 is CASSTARGLYEQYF. The CDR3 region has the DNA TGTGCCAGCAGTACGGCCAGAGGGCTATACGAGCAGTACTTC.

The J gene is TRBJ2-7, the V gene TRBV6-5; 7 nucleotides align to TRBD1. Germline V CDR1 and CDR2: MNHEY, SVGAGI. Trimming took 0 bases from V and 2 from J; bases not matched to a gene: 4. The CDR3 totals 15 residues. The CDR3, as DNA: TGTGCCAGCAGTTACTCGGGGACAGATGCCTACGAGCAGTACTTC. Its translation is CASSYSGTDAYEQYF.

The chain's CDR3 is CASSIGYNEQFF. CDR3 in DNA: TGTGCCAGTAGTATCGGTTACAATGAGCAGTTCTTC. The rearrangement joins TRBV19 to TRBJ2-1; D is undetermined. Trimming cost V 3 bases and J 4 bases, with 4 bases left between them. The CDR3 runs 12 residues. In germline, CDR1 is LNHDA, CDR2 SQIVND (reference sequence).

This clone was detected once. The chain couples TRBV6-1 to TRBJ1-1; possibly TRBD1 for D (6 bases). CDR1 is MNHNS and CDR2 is SASEGT in the germline V gene. This CDR3 spans 13 amino acids. The germline V and J ends were trimmed by 7 bases and 2 bases, with 11 bases remaining between them. The CDR3: CASMLTGNTEAFF. CDR3 nucleotides: TGTGCCAGCATGTTGACAGGCAACACTGAAGCTTTCTTT.

The gene calls are TRBV5-6 and TRBJ1-2; TRBD1 matches at 8 bases. The V gene's germline CDR1 is SGHDT and CDR2 YYEEEE. Unmatched junction bases numbered 7, after V lost 5 bases and J lost 4 bases. The CDR3 loop spans 14 amino acids. The CDR3 region has the DNA TGTGCCAGCAGGGAGACAGGGGAATCCTATGGCTACACCTTC. Residues: CASRETGESYGYTF.

The chain uses TRBV15 and TRBJ2-1, with TRBD2 identical over 9 bases. Per germline, CDR1 LNHNV and CDR2 YYDKDF (reference sequence). The junction had 6 bases not matched to a gene; V was cut back by 1 base and J by 5 bases. The length of the CDR3 is 16 residues. CDR3 sequence reads: CATSRGAGGRNNEQFF. As DNA, the CDR3 is TGTGCCACCAGCAGAGGGGCGGGGGGGCGGAACAATGAGCAGTTCTTC.

The chain joins TRBV13 to TRBJ1-2, with a weak D call TRBD1 (6 bases). The CDR3 totals 14 residues. V gave up 0 bases and J gave up 3 bases, with 8 bases separating them. Per germline, CDR1 PRHDT and CDR2 FYEKMQ (reference sequence). CDR3 in amino acids: CASSLGAGDYGYTF. The CDR3 coding sequence is TGTGCCAGCAGCTTAGGAGCAGGGGACTATGGCTACACCTTC.

The chain links TRBV21-1 to TRBJ1-2; the table calls TRBD1, which could not be checked here. TRBV21-1 represents a pseudogene. CDR3 length: 16 residues. This CDR3 reads CASSKVAKTGDYGYTF. The DNA of the CDR3 is TGTGCCAGCAGCAAAGTCGCAAAGACAGGGGACTATGGCTACACCTTC.

The V gene is TRBV10-3, the J gene TRBJ2-1; maybe TRBD2 (5 bases). Germline assignment: CDR1 ENHRY and CDR2 SYGVKD. The CDR3 is 13 amino acids. V dropped 8 bases and J dropped 9 bases, with 17 bases sitting between them. The CDR3 protein is CAILREGSGEQFF. The CDR3 DNA follows: TGTGCCATCCTCCGAGAGGGATCAGGTGAGCAGTTCTTC.

The chain carries TRBV29-1 and TRBJ1-1; maybe TRBD1 (6 bases). CDR1 and CDR2 (germline): SQVTM, ANQGSEA. This CDR3 region has 12 residues. Trimming took 4 bases from V and 6 from J, leaving 12 bases between them. This chain's CDR3 is CSVGAGAPEAFF. CDR3 DNA: TGCAGCGTTGGAGCAGGGGCCCCTGAAGCTTTCTTT.

The chain carries TRBV2 and TRBJ2-1; 13 nucleotides match TRBD2. The CDR3 spans 15 residues. The V gene end was trimmed by 6 bases and the J gene end by 4 bases; junction bases not matched to a gene: 3. CDR1 is SNHLY, CDR2 FYNNEI, per germline. The CDR3 DNA reads as TGTGCCAGCAGGGCGACTAGCGGGGGGTACAATGAGCAGTTCTTC. Protein sequence: CASRATSGGYNEQFF.

This chain links TRBV7-6 with TRBJ2-5, with D possibly TRBD2 on 5 matching bases. The better agreement between TRBJ2-7 and the DNA end casts doubt on the J call. The CDR3 consists of 15 residues. Germline V CDR1 and CDR2: SGHVS, FNYEAQ. The CDR3 is CASSLALGVGYEQYF. The CDR3 coding sequence is TGTGCCAGCAGCTTAGCTCTGGGAGTAGGCTACGAGCAGTACTTC.